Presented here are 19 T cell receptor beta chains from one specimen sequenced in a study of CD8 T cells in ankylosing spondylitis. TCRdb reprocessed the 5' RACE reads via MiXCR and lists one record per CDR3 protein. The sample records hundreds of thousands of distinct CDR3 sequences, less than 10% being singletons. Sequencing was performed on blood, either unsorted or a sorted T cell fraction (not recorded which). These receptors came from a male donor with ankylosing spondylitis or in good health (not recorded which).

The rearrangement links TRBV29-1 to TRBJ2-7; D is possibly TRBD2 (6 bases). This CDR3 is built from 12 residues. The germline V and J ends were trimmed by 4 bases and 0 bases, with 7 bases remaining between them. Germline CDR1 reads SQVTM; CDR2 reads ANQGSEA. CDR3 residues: CSVAGSSYEQYF. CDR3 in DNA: TGCAGCGTTGCCGGGAGCTCCTACGAGCAGTACTTC.

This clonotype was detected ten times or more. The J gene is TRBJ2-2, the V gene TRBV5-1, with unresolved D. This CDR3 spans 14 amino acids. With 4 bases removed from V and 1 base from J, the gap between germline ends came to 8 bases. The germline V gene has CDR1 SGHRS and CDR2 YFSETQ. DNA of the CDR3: TGCGCCAGCAGCAACGACGGGAACACCGGGGAGCTGTTTTTT. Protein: CASSNDGNTGELFF.

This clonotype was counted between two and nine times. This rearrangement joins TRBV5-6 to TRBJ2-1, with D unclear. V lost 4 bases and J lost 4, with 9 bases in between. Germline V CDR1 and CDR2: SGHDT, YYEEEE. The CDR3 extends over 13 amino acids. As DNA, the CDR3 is TGTGCCAGCAGCACTGCCTCTTACAATGAGCAGTTCTTC. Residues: CASSTASYNEQFF.

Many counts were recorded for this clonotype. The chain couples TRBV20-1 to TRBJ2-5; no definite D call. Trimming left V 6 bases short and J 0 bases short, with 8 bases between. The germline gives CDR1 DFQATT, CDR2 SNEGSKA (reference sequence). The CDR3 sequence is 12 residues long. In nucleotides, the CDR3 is TGCAGTGCCCAAGAAAACCAAGAGACCCAGTACTTC. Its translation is CSAQENQETQYF.

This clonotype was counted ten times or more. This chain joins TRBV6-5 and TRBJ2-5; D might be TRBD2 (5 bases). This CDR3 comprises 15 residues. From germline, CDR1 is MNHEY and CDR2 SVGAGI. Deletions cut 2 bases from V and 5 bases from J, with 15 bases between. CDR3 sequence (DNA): TGTGCCAGCAGTTACCTCGTGGGGAAGCGGGAGACCCAGTACTTC. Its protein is CASSYLVGKRETQYF.

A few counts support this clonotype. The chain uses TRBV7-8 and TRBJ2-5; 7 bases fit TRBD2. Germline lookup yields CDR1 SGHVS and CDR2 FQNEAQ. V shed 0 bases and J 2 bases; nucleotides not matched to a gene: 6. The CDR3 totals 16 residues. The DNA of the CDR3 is TGTGCCAGCAGCTTAGCGCTAGCGGCGGTACAAGAGACCCAGTACTTC. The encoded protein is CASSLALAAVQETQYF.

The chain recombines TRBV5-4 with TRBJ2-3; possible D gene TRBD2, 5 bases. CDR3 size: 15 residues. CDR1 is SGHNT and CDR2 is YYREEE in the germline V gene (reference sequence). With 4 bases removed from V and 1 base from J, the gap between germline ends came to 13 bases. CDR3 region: CASSRPGSCTDTQYF. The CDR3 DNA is TGTGCCAGCAGCCGGCCGGGGTCTTGCACAGATACGCAGTATTTT.

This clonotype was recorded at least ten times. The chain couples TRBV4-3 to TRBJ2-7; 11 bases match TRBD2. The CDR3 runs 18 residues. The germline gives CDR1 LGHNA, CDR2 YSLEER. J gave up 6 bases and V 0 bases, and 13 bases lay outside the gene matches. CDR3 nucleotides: TGCGCCAGCAGCCAAGAGGCCCTGACTAGCGGGGTGTTCGGCGAGCAGTACTTC. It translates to CASSQEALTSGVFGEQYF.

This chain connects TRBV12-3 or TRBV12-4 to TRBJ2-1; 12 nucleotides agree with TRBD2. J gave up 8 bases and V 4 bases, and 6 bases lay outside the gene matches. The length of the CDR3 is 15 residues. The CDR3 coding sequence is TGTGCCAGCAGTTCCCCGGGACTAGCGGGTTATGAGCAGTTCTTC. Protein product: CASSSPGLAGYEQFF.

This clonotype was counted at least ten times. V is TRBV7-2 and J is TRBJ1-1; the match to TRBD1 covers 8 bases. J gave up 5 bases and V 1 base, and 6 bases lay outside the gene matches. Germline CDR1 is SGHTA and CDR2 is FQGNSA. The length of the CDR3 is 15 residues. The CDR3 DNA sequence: TGTGCCAGCAGCTTAGGGACAGGGATAATGACTGAAGCTTTCTTT. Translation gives CASSLGTGIMTEAFF.

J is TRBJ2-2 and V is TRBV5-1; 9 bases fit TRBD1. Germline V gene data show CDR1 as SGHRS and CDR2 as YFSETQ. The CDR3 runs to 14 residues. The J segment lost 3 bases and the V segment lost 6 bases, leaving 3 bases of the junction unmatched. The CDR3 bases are TGCGCCAGCACACGGACAGGGGACACCGGGGAGCTGTTTTTT. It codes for CASTRTGDTGELFF.

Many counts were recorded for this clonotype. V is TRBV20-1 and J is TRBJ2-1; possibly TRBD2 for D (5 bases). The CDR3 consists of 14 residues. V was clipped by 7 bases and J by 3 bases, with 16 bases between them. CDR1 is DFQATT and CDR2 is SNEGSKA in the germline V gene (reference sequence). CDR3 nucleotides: TGCAGTGTCCCGAGGGTCCGGGACTACAATGAGCAGTTCTTC. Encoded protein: CSVPRVRDYNEQFF.

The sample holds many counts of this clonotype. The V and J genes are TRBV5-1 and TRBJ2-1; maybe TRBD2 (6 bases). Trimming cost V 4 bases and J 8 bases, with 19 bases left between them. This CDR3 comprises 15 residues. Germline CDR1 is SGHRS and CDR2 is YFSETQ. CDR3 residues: CASSPMTRGGDEQFF. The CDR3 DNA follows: TGCGCCAGCAGCCCGATGACTAGGGGTGGGGATGAGCAGTTCTTC.

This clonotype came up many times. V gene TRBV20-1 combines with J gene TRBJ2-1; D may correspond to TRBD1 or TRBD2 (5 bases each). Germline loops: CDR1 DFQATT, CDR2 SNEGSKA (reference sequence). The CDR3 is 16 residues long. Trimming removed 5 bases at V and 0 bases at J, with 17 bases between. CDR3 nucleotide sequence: TGCAGTGCTGGCCCTCGAGGGGCGAGCTCCTACAATGAGCAGTTCTTC. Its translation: CSAGPRGASSYNEQFF.

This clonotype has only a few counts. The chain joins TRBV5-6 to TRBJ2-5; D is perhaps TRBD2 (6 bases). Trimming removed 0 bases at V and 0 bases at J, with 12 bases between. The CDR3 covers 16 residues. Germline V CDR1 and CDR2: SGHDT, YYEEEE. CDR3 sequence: CASSLGWRGHQETQYF. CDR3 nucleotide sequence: TGTGCCAGCAGCTTGGGTTGGAGGGGCCACCAAGAGACCCAGTACTTC.

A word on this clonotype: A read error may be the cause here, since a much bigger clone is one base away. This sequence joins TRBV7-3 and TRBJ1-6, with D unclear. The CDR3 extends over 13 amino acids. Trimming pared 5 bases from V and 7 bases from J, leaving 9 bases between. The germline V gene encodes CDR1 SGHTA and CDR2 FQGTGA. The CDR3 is CASSAAQNSPLHF. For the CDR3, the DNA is TGTGCCAGCAGCGCAGCCCAAAATTCACCCCTCCACTTT.

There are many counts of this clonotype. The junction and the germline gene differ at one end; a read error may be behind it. The CDR3 coding sequence is TGCGCCAGGAGCTACCGGGACATCGGTTTCCACGAGCAGTACTTC. It codes for CARSYRDIGFHEQYF. The genes are TRBV5-1 and TRBJ2-7, with a tentative D call TRBD1 (6 bases). Germline lookup yields CDR1 SGHRS and CDR2 YFSETQ. The CDR3 covers 15 residues.

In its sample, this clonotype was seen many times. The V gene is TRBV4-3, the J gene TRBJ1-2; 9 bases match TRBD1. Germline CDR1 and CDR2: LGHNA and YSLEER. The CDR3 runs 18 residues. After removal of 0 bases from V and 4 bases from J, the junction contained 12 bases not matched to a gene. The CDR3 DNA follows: TGCGCCAGCAGCCAAGACCGGGACAGGGCGACCTTCCTCTATGGCTACACCTTC. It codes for CASSQDRDRATFLYGYTF.

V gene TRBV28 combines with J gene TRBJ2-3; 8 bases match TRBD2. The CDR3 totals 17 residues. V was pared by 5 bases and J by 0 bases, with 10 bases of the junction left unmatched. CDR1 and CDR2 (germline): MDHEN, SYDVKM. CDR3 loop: CASSLPSGGGSTDTQYF. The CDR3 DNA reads TGTGCCAGCAGTCTCCCCTCGGGCGGGGGGAGCACAGATACGCAGTATTTT. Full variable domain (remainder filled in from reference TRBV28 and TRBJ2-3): DVKVTQSSRYLVKRTGEKVFLECVQDMDHENMFWYRQDPGLGLRLIYFSYDVKMKEKGDIPEGYSVSREKKERFSLILESASTNQTSMYLCASSLPSGGGSTDTQYFGPGTRLTVL.